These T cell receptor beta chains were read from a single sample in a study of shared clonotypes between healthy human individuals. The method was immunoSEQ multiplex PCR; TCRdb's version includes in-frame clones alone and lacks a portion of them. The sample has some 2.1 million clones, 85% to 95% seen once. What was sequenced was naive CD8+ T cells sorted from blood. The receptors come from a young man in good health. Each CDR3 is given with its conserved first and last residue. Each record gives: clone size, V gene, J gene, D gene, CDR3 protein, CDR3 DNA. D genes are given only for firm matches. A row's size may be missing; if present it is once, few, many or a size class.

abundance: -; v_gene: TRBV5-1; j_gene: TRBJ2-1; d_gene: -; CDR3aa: CASSWSRSREGAGYEQFF; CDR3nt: TGCGCCAGCAGCTGGAGCCGGTCCCGGGAGGGGGCTGGCTATGAGCAGTTCTTC
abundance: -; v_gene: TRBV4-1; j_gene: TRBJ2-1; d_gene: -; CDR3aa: CASSHNPDVAYNEQFF; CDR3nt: TGCGCCAGCAGCCACAACCCAGACGTGGCCTACAATGAGCAGTTCTTC
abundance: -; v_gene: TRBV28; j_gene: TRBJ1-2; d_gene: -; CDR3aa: CASSLWTQADYGYTF; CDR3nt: TGTGCCAGCAGTTTATGGACACAGGCGGACTATGGCTACACCTTC
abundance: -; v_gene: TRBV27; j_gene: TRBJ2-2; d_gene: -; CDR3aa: CATQQIGGTGELFF; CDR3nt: TGTGCCACTCAGCAGATCGGTGGGACCGGGGAGCTGTTTTTT
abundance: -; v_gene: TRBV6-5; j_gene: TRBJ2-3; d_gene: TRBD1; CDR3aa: CASSPDRGPDTQYF; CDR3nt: TGTGCCAGCAGCCCGGACAGGGGCCCCGATACGCAGTATTTT
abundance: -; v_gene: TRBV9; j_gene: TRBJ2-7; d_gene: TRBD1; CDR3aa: CASSEGTGRAIGGEQYF; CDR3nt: TGTGCCAGCAGCGAGGGGACAGGGAGGGCAATTGGGGGTGAGCAGTACTTC
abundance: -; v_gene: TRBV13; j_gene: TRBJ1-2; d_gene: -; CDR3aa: CASSVRLGGLDGYTF; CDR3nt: TGTGCCAGCAGCGTACGGCTCGGGGGGCTCGATGGCTACACCTTC
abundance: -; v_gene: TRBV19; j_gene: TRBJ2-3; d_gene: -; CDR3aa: CASSIVVTDTQYF; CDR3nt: TGTGCCAGTAGTATAGTCGTAACAGATACGCAGTATTTT
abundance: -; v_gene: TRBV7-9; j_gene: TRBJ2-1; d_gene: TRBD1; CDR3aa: CASSPPIGTGTYNEQFF; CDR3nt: TGTGCCAGCAGCCCCCCTATCGGGACAGGAACCTACAATGAGCAGTTCTTC
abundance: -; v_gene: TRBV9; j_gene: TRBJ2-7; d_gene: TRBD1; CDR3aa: CASSAQDRGIFPYEQYF; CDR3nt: TGTGCCAGCAGCGCTCAGGACAGGGGAATTTTCCCCTACGAGCAGTACTTC
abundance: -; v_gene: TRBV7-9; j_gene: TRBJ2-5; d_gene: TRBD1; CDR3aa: CASSRQGASGETQYF; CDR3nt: TGTGCCAGCAGCCGACAGGGGGCAAGCGGGGAGACCCAGTACTTC
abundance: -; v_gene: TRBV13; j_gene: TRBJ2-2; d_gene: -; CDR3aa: CASSLVLANTGELFF; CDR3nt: TGTGCCAGCAGCTTAGTACTAGCAAACACCGGGGAGCTGTTTTTT
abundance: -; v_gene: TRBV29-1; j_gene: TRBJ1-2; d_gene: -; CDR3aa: CSVEVWEGYTF; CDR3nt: TGCAGCGTTGAAGTTTGGGAAGGCTACACCTTC
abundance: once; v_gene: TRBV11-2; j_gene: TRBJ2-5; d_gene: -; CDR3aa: CASSLVKVQETQYF; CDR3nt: TGTGCCAGCAGCTTAGTCAAGGTACAAGAGACCCAGTACTTC
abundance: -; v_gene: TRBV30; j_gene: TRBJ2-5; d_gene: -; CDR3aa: CAWSWDVEETQYF; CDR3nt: TGTGCCTGGAGTTGGGACGTAGAAGAGACCCAGTACTTC
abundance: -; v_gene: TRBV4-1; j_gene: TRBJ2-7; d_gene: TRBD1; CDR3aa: CASSHRTGSYEQYF; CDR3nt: TGCGCCAGCAGCCATAGGACAGGGTCCTACGAGCAGTACTTC
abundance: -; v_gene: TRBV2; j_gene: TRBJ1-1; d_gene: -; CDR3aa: CASSVDGTTEAFF; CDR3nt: TGTGCCAGCAGTGTCGACGGGACCACTGAAGCTTTCTTT
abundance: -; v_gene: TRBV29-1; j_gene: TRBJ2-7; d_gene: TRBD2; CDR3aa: CSDRALRLAGGSYEQYF; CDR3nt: TGCAGCGACAGGGCCCTCAGACTAGCGGGGGGTTCCTACGAGCAGTACTTC
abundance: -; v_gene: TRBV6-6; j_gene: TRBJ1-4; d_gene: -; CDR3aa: CATTSTNEKLFF; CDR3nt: TGTGCCACCACATCAACTAATGAAAAACTGTTTTTT
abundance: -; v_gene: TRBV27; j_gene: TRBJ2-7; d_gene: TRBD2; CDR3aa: CASHDLAGAATQYF; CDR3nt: TGTGCCAGCCACGATCTAGCGGGAGCCGCTACTCAGTACTTC
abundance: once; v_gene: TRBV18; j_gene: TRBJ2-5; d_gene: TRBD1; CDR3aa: CASSRLDRAGETQYF; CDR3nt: TGTGCCAGCTCTCGCCTAGACAGGGCGGGAGAGACCCAGTACTTC
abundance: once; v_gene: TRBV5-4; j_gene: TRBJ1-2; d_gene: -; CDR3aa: CASSFFGGAYGYTF; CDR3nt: TGTGCCAGCAGCTTCTTCGGGGGCGCCTATGGCTACACCTTC
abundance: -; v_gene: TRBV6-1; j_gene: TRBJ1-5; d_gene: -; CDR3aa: CASSDEDYSNQPQHF; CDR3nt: TGTGCCAGCAGTGATGAAGACTATAGCAATCAGCCCCAGCATTTT
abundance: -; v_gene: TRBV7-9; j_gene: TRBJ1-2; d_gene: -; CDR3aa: CAWEGGAWYGYTF; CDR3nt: TGTGCCTGGGAAGGAGGGGCTTGGTATGGCTACACCTTC
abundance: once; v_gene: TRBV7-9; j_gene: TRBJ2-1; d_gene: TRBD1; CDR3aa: CASSFPQTGENEQFF; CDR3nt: TGTGCCAGCAGCTTTCCCCAGACAGGGGAGAATGAGCAGTTCTTC
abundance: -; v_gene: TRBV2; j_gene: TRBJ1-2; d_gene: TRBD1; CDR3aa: CASSYNRGQDGYTF; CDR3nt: TGTGCCAGCAGCTATAACAGGGGGCAGGATGGCTACACCTTC
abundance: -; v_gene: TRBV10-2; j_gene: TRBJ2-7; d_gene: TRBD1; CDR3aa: CASRDGGQDHEQYF; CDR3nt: TGCGCCAGCAGGGACGGGGGACAGGACCACGAGCAGTACTTC
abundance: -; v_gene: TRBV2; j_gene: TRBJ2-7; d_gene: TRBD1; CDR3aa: CASSGVTGISYEQYF; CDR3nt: TGTGCCAGCAGCGGCGTGACAGGGATCTCCTACGAGCAGTACTTC
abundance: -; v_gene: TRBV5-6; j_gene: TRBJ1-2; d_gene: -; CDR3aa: CASSLGTDYGYTF; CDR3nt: TGTGCCAGCAGCTTGGGGACGGACTATGGCTACACCTTC
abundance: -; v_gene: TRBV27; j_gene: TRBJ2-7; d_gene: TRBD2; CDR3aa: CASAGRAQYEQYF; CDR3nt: TGTGCCAGCGCCGGGAGGGCGCAATACGAGCAGTACTTC
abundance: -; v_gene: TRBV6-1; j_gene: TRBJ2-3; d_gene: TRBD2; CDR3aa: CASRGLAGSTDTQYF; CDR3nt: TGTGCCAGCAGGGGCCTAGCGGGAAGCACAGATACGCAGTATTTT
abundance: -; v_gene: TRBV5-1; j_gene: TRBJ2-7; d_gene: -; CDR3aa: CASSFDREAYEQYF; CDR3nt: TGCGCCAGCAGCTTTGATAGGGAAGCCTACGAGCAGTACTTC
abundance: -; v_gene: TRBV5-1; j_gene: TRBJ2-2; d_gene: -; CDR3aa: CASSSGTGSSGELFF; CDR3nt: TGCGCCAGCAGCTCCGGAACCGGGAGCAGTGGGGAGCTGTTTTTT
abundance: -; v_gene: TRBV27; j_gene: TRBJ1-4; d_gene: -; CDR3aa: CASSFLGRDEKLFF; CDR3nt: TGTGCCAGCAGTTTTTTGGGGCGGGATGAAAAACTGTTTTTT
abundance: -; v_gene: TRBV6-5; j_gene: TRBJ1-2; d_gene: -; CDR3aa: CASSFAGSAAVTGYTF; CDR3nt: TGTGCCAGCAGTTTCGCAGGGAGTGCGGCCGTCACTGGCTACACCTTC
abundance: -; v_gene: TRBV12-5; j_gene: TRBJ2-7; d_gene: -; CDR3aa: CASGQEDSFYEQYF; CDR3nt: TGTGCTAGTGGTCAGGAAGACAGTTTTTACGAGCAGTACTTC
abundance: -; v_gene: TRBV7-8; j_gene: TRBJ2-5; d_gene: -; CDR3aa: CASSLAGETQYF; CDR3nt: TGTGCCAGCAGCTTAGCGGGAGAGACCCAGTACTTC
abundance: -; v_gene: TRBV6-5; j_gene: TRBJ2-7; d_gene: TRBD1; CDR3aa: CASSHRTGSYEQYF; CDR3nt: TGTGCCAGCAGCCACCGGACAGGGAGCTACGAGCAGTACTTC
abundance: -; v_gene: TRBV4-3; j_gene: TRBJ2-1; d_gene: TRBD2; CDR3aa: CASSQGPAGADEQFF; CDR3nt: TGCGCCAGCAGCCAAGGACCAGCGGGAGCCGATGAGCAGTTCTTC
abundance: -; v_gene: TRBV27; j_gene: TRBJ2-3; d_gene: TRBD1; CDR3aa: CASSSSPGQGPPTQYF; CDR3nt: TGTGCCAGCAGTTCCTCTCCGGGACAGGGGCCCCCGACGCAGTATTTT
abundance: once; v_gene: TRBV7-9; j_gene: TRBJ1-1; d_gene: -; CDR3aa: CASRTSTGNTEAFF; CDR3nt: TGTGCCAGCAGGACGTCGACAGGGAACACTGAAGCTTTCTTT
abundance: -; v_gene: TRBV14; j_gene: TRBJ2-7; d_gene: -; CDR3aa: CASSRSQGWVIYEQYF; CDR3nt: TGTGCCAGCAGCCGGTCACAGGGTTGGGTAATCTACGAGCAGTACTTC
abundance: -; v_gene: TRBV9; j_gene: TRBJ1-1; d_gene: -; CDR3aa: CASSPTDRFRTEAFF; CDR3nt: TGTGCCAGCAGCCCCACGGACCGGTTTAGGACTGAAGCTTTCTTT
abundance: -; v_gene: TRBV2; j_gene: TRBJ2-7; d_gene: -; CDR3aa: CARGTGEEYF; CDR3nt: TGTGCCAGGGGTACAGGGGAGGAGTACTTC
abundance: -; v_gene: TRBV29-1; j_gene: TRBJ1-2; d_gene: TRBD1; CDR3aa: CSVLTGDYGYTF; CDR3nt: TGCAGCGTCCTCACAGGGGACTATGGCTACACCTTC
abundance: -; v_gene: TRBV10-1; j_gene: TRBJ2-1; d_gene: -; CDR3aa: CASSGGRGVRDEQFF; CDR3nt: TGCGCCAGCAGTGGGGGACGGGGAGTTCGAGATGAGCAGTTCTTC
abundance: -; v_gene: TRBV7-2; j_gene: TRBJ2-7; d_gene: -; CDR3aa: CASSPEGAEPYEQYF; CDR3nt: TGTGCCAGCAGCCCGGAGGGGGCGGAGCCCTACGAGCAGTACTTC
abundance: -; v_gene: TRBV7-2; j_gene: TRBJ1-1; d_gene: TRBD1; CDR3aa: CASSGTGGGYTEAFF; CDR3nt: TGTGCCAGCAGCGGGACAGGGGGCGGGTACACTGAAGCTTTCTTT
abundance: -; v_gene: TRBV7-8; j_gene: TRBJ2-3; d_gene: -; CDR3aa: CASSSRWGTDTQYF; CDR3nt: TGTGCCAGCAGCTCACGCTGGGGCACAGATACGCAGTATTTT
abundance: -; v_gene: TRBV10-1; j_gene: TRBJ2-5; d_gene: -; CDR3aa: CASSEGGEQETQYF; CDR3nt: TGCGCCAGCAGTGAAGGGGGGGAACAAGAGACCCAGTACTTC
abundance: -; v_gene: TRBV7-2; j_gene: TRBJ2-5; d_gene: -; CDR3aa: CASSPGAGLETQYF; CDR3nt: TGTGCCAGCAGCCCCGGAGCAGGGTTAGAGACCCAGTACTTC
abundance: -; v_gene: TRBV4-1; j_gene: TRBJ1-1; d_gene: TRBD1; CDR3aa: CASSTRDRGQEAFF; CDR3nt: TGCGCCAGCAGCACCCGGGACAGGGGCCAGGAAGCTTTCTTT
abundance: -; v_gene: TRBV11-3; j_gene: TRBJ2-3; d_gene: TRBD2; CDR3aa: CASSLDFQGLAGEDTQYF; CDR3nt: TGTGCCAGCAGCTTAGATTTTCAGGGACTAGCGGGAGAAGATACGCAGTATTTT
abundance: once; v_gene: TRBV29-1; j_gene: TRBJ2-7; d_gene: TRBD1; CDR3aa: CSVDEGGFDEQYF; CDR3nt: TGCAGCGTTGACGAAGGGGGCTTCGACGAGCAGTACTTC
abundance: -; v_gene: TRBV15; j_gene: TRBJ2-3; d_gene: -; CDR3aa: CATSMQVFTDTQYF; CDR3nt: TGTGCCACCAGCATGCAAGTTTTCACAGATACGCAGTATTTT
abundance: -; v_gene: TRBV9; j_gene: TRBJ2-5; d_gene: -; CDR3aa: CASSPSPGLSQETQYF; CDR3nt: TGTGCCAGCAGCCCCTCCCCGGGCCTATCCCAAGAGACCCAGTACTTC
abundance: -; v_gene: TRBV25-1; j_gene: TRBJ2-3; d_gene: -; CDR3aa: CASSEGRGGDTQYF; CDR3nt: TGTGCCAGCAGTGAGGGTCGGGGCGGAGATACGCAGTATTTT
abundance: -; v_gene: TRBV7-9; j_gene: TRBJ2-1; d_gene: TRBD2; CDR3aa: CASSPIMTSGRNEQFF; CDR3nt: TGTGCCAGCAGTCCTATAATGACTAGCGGGAGGAATGAGCAGTTCTTC
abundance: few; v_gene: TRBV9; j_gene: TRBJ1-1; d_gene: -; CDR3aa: CASSVGWGMDTEAFF; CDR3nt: TGTGCCAGCAGCGTAGGATGGGGAATGGACACTGAAGCTTTCTTT